This entry features one T cell receptor beta chain sequence. As yet, its antigen is unknown. Assay: immunoSEQ multiplex PCR; the TCRdb copy retains only in-frame clones and omits some. The sample lists hundreds of thousands of clones, roughly 83% occurring once. The V and J ends lost 4 bases and 7 bases, in that order; junction bases with no gene match: 9. The CDR3 has 15 residues. Germline CDR1 reads SNHLY; CDR2 reads FYNNEI. These data belong to a study of cytomegalovirus exposure and HLA in healthy donors. Study-level results: Most TCR sequences were uncommon, yet certain public TCRs appeared in many donors. The tendency of first-cohort TCR clusters to co-occur in the 120 or so validation repertoires was the finding of a later analysis. The classifier, whose performance was assessed in both the original and validation cohorts, reportedly diagnosed cytomegalovirus status with high specificity and sensitivity.

The receptor's source is a young woman in good health and CMV-seronegative. The gene calls are TRBV2 and TRBJ1-5; 8 bases line up with TRBD1. The sample was PBMCs. The CDR3 nucleotides are TGTGCCAGCAGTGCCTTGGGACAGGTGGGACAGCCCCAGCATTTT. It yields the protein CASSALGQVGQPQHF.